The 28 T cell receptor beta chains given below trace back to one sample, sequenced in a study of control samples from healthy donors and cancer patients. Generated by immunoSEQ multiplex PCR, the TCRdb table keeps only in-frame clones and is missing some. Counted here are about 180,000 clones, about 90% occurring once; the ten biggest clones make up just over 1.4%. Input material: blood. These receptors came from a woman between 45 and 60 years old in good health.

V and J are TRBV28 and TRBJ2-2; D not resolved. This CDR3 comprises 14 residues. Germline V gene data show CDR1 as MDHEN and CDR2 as SYDVKM. V was pared by 2 bases and J by 4 bases, with 8 bases between. DNA for the CDR3: TGTGCCAGCAGTTTACTACGGGCCACCGGGGAGCTGTTTTTT. It codes for CASSLLRATGELFF.

V is TRBV5-1 and J is TRBJ1-2; 7 nucleotides align to TRBD1. CDR1 is SGHRS and CDR2 is YFSETQ in the germline V gene. The CDR3 is made up of 14 amino acids. The V and J ends lost 4 bases and 8 bases, in that order; junction bases with no gene match: 11. The DNA for the CDR3 is TGCGCCAGCAGCCCCAACCAGGGGGTGGGCGGCTACACCTTC. It codes for CASSPNQGVGGYTF.

This rearrangement joins TRBV11-2 to TRBJ1-1; no clear D gene. CDR1 is SGHAT and CDR2 is FQNNGV in the germline V gene. The CDR3 extends over 13 amino acids. V lost 3 bases to trimming and J lost 8 bases, with 13 bases between them. Written as DNA, the CDR3 is TGTGCCAGCAGCTTCGCACCGTTATTAGAAGCTTTCTTT. Its protein is CASSFAPLLEAFF.

The V and J genes are TRBV4-1 and TRBJ1-1, with unresolved D. Germline V gene sequence: CDR1 MGHRA, CDR2 YSYEKL. The V end was cut by 8 bases, the J end by 6 bases, with 16 bases between. This CDR3 region has 13 residues. The CDR3, as DNA: TGCGCCAGCTCACCCTCCGGGTCACCTGAAGCTTTCTTT. This codes for CASSPSGSPEAFF.

The rearrangement joins TRBV5-1 to TRBJ1-1; 8 bases map to TRBD1. Germline V gives CDR1 SGHRS, CDR2 YFSETQ. V lost 0 bases to trimming and J lost 8 bases; unmatched junction nucleotides: 6. This CDR3 has 14 amino acids. The CDR3 protein is CASSLDGQGTEAFF. The CDR3, as DNA: TGCGCCAGCAGCTTGGACGGACAGGGTACCGAAGCTTTCTTT.

The V call is TRBV6-5, the J call TRBJ1-2, with D possibly TRBD1 on 5 matching bases. The V gene lost 7 bases and the J gene lost 0 bases, with 12 bases spanning the gap. The CDR3 is 14 amino acids. Germline CDR1 and CDR2: MNHEY and SVGAGI. As DNA, the CDR3 is TGTGCCAGCATTGCAGGGACCTCTAACTATGGCTACACCTTC. Amino acid sequence: CASIAGTSNYGYTF.

The rearrangement links TRBV4-3 to TRBJ1-2, with TRBD1 matching 9 bases. The V and J ends lost 4 bases and 6 bases, in that order; junction bases with no gene match: 3. The germline V gene encodes CDR1 LGHNA and CDR2 YSLEER. CDR3 size: 13 residues. The CDR3 spells CASSPGQGDGYTF. DNA for the CDR3: TGCGCCAGCAGCCCGGGACAGGGTGATGGCTACACCTTC.

The chain uses TRBV10-2 and TRBJ1-1, with a tentative D call TRBD1 (5 bases). CDR3 length: 11 residues. Germline V CDR1 and CDR2: WSHSY, SAAADI. With 7 bases removed from V and 7 bases from J, the gap between germline ends came to 10 bases. The CDR3 here is CASNRRNEAFF. DNA of the CDR3: TGCGCCAGCAACAGGAGAAATGAAGCTTTCTTT.

This clone was observed a handful of times. In DNA, the CDR3 is TGTGCCAGCAGCTCCCTCGGGGATTCGGGTGAAGCTTTCTTT. Amino acids: CASSSLGDSGEAFF. The chain combines TRBV11-2 with TRBJ1-1; D is unresolved. The CDR3 has 14 residues. From germline, CDR1 is SGHAT and CDR2 FQNNGV. Trimming left V 4 bases short and J 7 bases short, with 16 bases between.

The V call is TRBV5-1, the J call TRBJ2-2; TRBD1 aligns across 11 bases. This CDR3 contains 16 residues. Germline loops: CDR1 SGHRS, CDR2 YFSETQ. Unmatched junction bases numbered 10, after V lost 3 bases and J lost 9 bases. CDR3 region: CASSSRGQGVIRELFF. The CDR3 DNA is TGCGCCAGCAGCTCGAGGGGACAGGGGGTTATCAGGGAGCTGTTTTTT.

The chain couples TRBV20-1 to TRBJ2-2, with 9 bases lining up with TRBD2. The CDR3 covers 15 residues. Germline CDR1 reads DFQATT; CDR2 reads SNEGSKA (reference sequence). Losses at the gene ends were 6 bases for V and 1 base for J; bases not matched to a gene: 6. The CDR3 bases are TGCAGTGCCAGTAGCGGGAGCTGGAACACCGGGGAGCTGTTTTTT. The encoded protein is CSASSGSWNTGELFF.

The V call is TRBV7-2, the J call TRBJ1-1; D is unresolved. Germline assignment: CDR1 SGHTA and CDR2 FQGNSA. This CDR3 comprises 14 residues. V lost 5 bases to trimming and J lost 3 bases, with 13 bases between them. The CDR3 nucleotides are TGTGCCAGCAGCCTAGTGGGGTTCGACACTGAAGCTTTCTTT. Protein sequence: CASSLVGFDTEAFF.

V gene TRBV15 combines with J gene TRBJ2-5, with D perhaps TRBD2 (6 bases). The germline gives CDR1 LNHNV, CDR2 YYDKDF (reference sequence). V lost 1 base to trimming and J lost 3 bases, with 9 bases between them. The CDR3 spans 14 residues. CDR3 coding DNA: TGTGCCACCAGCAGAGCCGGGAGCGAAGAGACCCAGTACTTC. Protein product: CATSRAGSEETQYF.

The chain combines TRBV6-2 or TRBV6-3 with TRBJ2-5; D is unclear. The CDR3 has 14 residues. V was clipped by 5 bases and J by 1 base, with 11 bases between them. Germline lookup yields CDR1 MNHEY and CDR2 SVGEGT. The CDR3, as DNA: TGTGCCAGCAGTGCGATGGGTGGCCAAGAGACCCAGTACTTC. Encoded protein: CASSAMGGQETQYF.

The rearrangement joins TRBV5-1 to TRBJ2-2, with 7 bases identical to TRBD1. There are 14 residues in the CDR3. The germline gives CDR1 SGHRS, CDR2 YFSETQ. The J segment lost 4 bases and the V segment lost 6 bases, leaving 6 bases of the junction unmatched. CDR3 amino acids: CASKGQSSTGELFF. CDR3 sequence (DNA): TGCGCCAGCAAGGGACAGAGTAGCACCGGGGAGCTGTTTTTT.

The gene calls are TRBV9 and TRBJ2-1; no clear D gene. Germline values: CDR1 SGDLS, CDR2 YYNGEE. V was trimmed by 3 bases and J by 8 bases, leaving 9 bases between them. This CDR3 region has 12 residues. CDR3 nucleotides: TGTGCCAGCAGCGCCCTTGGGTATGAGCAGTTCTTC. Translation gives CASSALGYEQFF.

This chain uses TRBV6-5 with TRBJ1-2; TRBD1 aligns across 12 bases. This CDR3 has 16 residues. Germline CDR1 and CDR2: MNHEY and SVGAGI. The ends lost 4 bases at V and 4 bases at J; junction bases unmatched: 7. As DNA, the CDR3 is TGTGCCAGCAGTTCCGGGACAGGGGGCGCGGGCTATGGCTACACCTTC. Translating it yields CASSSGTGGAGYGYTF.

The gene calls are TRBV4-3 and TRBJ2-2; a possible D gene is TRBD1 (7 bases). Per the germline V gene, CDR1 is LGHNA and CDR2 is YSLEER. The CDR3 is 17 amino acids. V was pared by 1 base and J by 3 bases, with 15 bases between. The CDR3, as DNA: TGCGCCAGCAGCCAAGGACAGGGTAGGGGGGACACCGGGGAGCTGTTTTTT. Translated: CASSQGQGRGDTGELFF.

This clone was recorded only once. The chain joins TRBV6-5 to TRBJ1-5; D remains unclear. In germline, CDR1 is MNHEY, CDR2 SVGAGI. The V end was cut by 8 bases, the J end by 5 bases, with 7 bases between. The CDR3 totals 11 residues. CDR3 sequence: CASGRYQPQHF. CDR3 sequence (DNA): TGTGCCAGCGGCCGATATCAGCCCCAGCATTTT.

The chain links TRBV14 to TRBJ2-1; D is perhaps TRBD1 or TRBD2 (5 bases each). CDR3 length equals 15 residues. Germline V lookup: CDR1 SGHDN, CDR2 FVKESK. The V end lost 6 bases, the J end lost 0 bases, and 12 bases lay between the germline ends. The CDR3 is CASRDRGASYNEQFF. The DNA for the CDR3 is TGTGCCAGCAGAGATAGAGGGGCCTCCTACAATGAGCAGTTCTTC.

CDR3 coding DNA: TGTGCCAGCAGCTCTTTGGCGGGGTTCTCTGGAAACACCATATATTTT. Protein sequence: CASSSLAGFSGNTIYF. The chain carries TRBV6-2 or TRBV6-3 and TRBJ1-3; the D is unclear. V lost 6 bases, J lost 0 bases, and 15 bases lay in between. The length of the CDR3 is 16 residues. The germline CDR1 and CDR2 sequences are MNHEY and SVGEGT.

V is TRBV3-1 (or the pseudogene TRBV3-2) and J is TRBJ2-1; D is unresolved. The ends were cut back, 0 bases at V and 0 bases at J, with 6 bases in the middle. This CDR3 has 15 residues. Per germline, CDR1 LGHDT and CDR2 YNNKEL (reference sequence). Here the CDR3 reads CASSQDPNSYNEQFF. CDR3 bases: TGTGCCAGCAGCCAAGACCCGAACTCCTACAATGAGCAGTTCTTC.

V usage is TRBV28 and J usage is TRBJ2-1; 11 bases fit TRBD1. The CDR3 sequence is 15 residues long. Germline lookup yields CDR1 MDHEN and CDR2 SYDVKM. V was clipped by 9 bases and J by 4 bases; unmatched bases: 8. CDR3: CASLSGTGGYNEQFF. The CDR3 coding sequence is TGTGCCAGTTTATCCGGGACAGGGGGGTACAATGAGCAGTTCTTC.

CDR3 coding DNA: TGTGCCAGCAGTTGGCAGGCGCCAGCCTACGAGCAGTACTTC. This codes for CASSWQAPAYEQYF. The V call is TRBV6-2 or TRBV6-3, the J call TRBJ2-7; no firm D call. Germline CDR1 is MNHEY and CDR2 is SVGEGT. The V end was cut by 4 bases, the J end by 2 bases, with 12 bases between. The CDR3 is made up of 14 amino acids.

V is TRBV7-2 and J is TRBJ2-1, with 7 bases lining up with TRBD1. Germline values: CDR1 SGHTA, CDR2 FQGNSA. This CDR3 has 15 residues. V shed 5 bases, J shed 3 bases, and the junction held 7 bases outside the gene matches. CDR3 sequence reads: CASSPSRDSYNEQFF. CDR3 nucleotides: TGTGCCAGCAGCCCCAGCCGGGACAGCTACAATGAGCAGTTCTTC.

The gene calls are TRBV19 and TRBJ2-1; D gene ambiguous. V lost 1 base to trimming and J lost 7 bases, with 11 bases between them. Per the germline V gene, CDR1 is LNHDA and CDR2 is SQIVND (reference sequence). The CDR3 is made up of 14 amino acids. The CDR3 spells CASSIAVLRNEQFF. CDR3 nucleotides: TGTGCCAGTAGTATAGCGGTCCTGAGGAATGAGCAGTTCTTC. Complete variable domain (other parts from reference TRBV19 and TRBJ2-1): DGGITQSPKYLFRKEGQNVTLSCEQNLNHDAMYWYRQDPGQGLRLIYYSQIVNDFQKGDIAEGYSVSREKKESFPLTVTSAQKNPTAFYLCASSIAVLRNEQFFGPGTRLTVL.

The J gene is TRBJ2-1, the V gene TRBV29-1, with 7 bases matching TRBD2. With 4 bases clipped from V and 3 bases from J, the junction kept 3 bases outside the gene matches. The CDR3 runs 13 residues. Per the germline V gene, CDR1 is SQVTM and CDR2 is ANQGSEA. The CDR3 bases are TGCAGCGTTGGGAGCGGGAACTACAATGAGCAGTTCTTC. It specifies CSVGSGNYNEQFF.

The CDR3 loop reads CASSAPLVGANVLTF. The CDR3 DNA reads TGTGCCAGCAGCGCCCCGTTAGTCGGGGCCAACGTCCTGACTTTC. This chain joins TRBV5-4 and TRBJ2-6; D gene unclear. From germline, CDR1 is SGHNT and CDR2 YYREEE (reference sequence). The CDR3 is made up of 15 amino acids. V lost 4 bases and J 4 bases, leaving 12 bases between the germline ends.